This is a list of T cell receptor beta chains from one sample in a study of Ad26.COV2.S vaccination and SARS-CoV-2 variants. The method was immunoSEQ multiplex PCR; TCRdb's version includes in-frame clones alone and lacks a portion of them. This table holds about 350,000 clones, roughly 81% found once. The sample in question was peripheral blood, obtained in a trial of Ad26.COV2.S vaccine versus placebo. These receptors all come from a person between 18 and 65 years old who received the Ad26.COV2.S COVID-19 vaccine or a placebo. Each CDR3 is given with its conserved first and last residue. D genes are given only for firm matches. Part of the rows lack a size; the others show once, few, many or a class for expanded clones.

TRBJ1-3 - - TRBV6-5 TGTGCCAGCAGTTACCCGTCGAACTCTGGAAACACCATATATTTT CASSYPSNSGNTIYF
TRBJ2-5 - TRBD2 TRBV5-1 TGCGCCAGCAGCCCCATAGCGGGAGTAGAGACCCAGTACTTC CASSPIAGVETQYF
TRBJ2-5 - TRBD2 TRBV7-2 TGTGCCAGCAGCAGACTTGGCGGGGGGGCCGCAGAGACCCAGTACTTC CASSRLGGGAAETQYF
TRBJ2-6 - TRBD1 TRBV6-2/TRBV6-3 TGTGCCAGCAGTTCAAAGGGACAGGAGAGCTCTGGGGCCAACGTCCTGACTTTC CASSSKGQESSGANVLTF
TRBJ2-5 - - TRBV5-4 TGTGCCAGCAGCGCAGCGACGGGCGGAGGACAAGAGACCCAGTACTTC CASSAATGGGQETQYF
TRBJ1-5 few - TRBV7-9 TGTGCCAGCAGCTTACTAAGCAATCAGCCCCAGCATTTT CASSLLSNQPQHF
TRBJ2-7 - - TRBV3-1/TRBV3-2 TGTGCCAGCAGCCTCCTCTTCCGGGACTCCTACGAGCAGTACTTC CASSLLFRDSYEQYF
TRBJ2-7 - TRBD2 TRBV11-3 TGTGCCAGCAGCAACTGCGGGGGGTTTGGCTACGAGCAGTACTTC CASSNCGGFGYEQYF
TRBJ1-5 few TRBD1 TRBV3-1/TRBV3-2 TGTGCCAGCAGCCAGAGGACAGGGGGCGTTCAGCCCCAGCATTTT CASSQRTGGVQPQHF
TRBJ2-6 - TRBD1 TRBV29-1 TGCAGCGTCGGGACAGGGGGGTCTGGGGCCAACGTCCTGACTTTC CSVGTGGSGANVLTF
TRBJ1-3 once - TRBV5-4 TGTGCCAGCAGCGACCAGGGTCCAGGAAACACCATATATTTT CASSDQGPGNTIYF
TRBJ1-5 - - TRBV6-5 TGTGCCAGCAGCATCAGAGGCAGCTTTCAGCCCCAGCATTTT CASSIRGSFQPQHF
TRBJ2-7 - TRBD2 TRBV9 TGTGCCAGCAGCGACCGGGACTACCCCCCCAGCGAGCAGTACTTC CASSDRDYPPSEQYF
TRBJ2-4 - TRBD1 TRBV7-9 TGTGCCAGCAGCCCCCGGACAGGGGGGGAAAACATTCAGTACTTC CASSPRTGGENIQYF
TRBJ2-7 - - TRBV2 TGTGCCAGCAGTGCGGGGGGCGCGGGGAGCGAGCAGTACTTC CASSAGGAGSEQYF
TRBJ1-1 - TRBD1 TRBV11-2 TGTGCCAGCAGCTTCAGGGGGTGGAGGCAGAACACTGAAGCTTTCTTT CASSFRGWRQNTEAFF
TRBJ2-7 - TRBD2 TRBV20-1 TGCAGTGCTAGTAGCGGGAAGTCCTCCTACGAGCAGTACTTC CSASSGKSSYEQYF
TRBJ2-7 once - TRBV14 TGTGCCAGCAGCCACCTCAGGGTCTACGAGCAGTACTTC CASSHLRVYEQYF
TRBJ2-7 few - TRBV12-3/TRBV12-4 TGTGCCAGCAGTCCCAGACAGCACTACGAGCAGTACTTC CASSPRQHYEQYF
TRBJ1-1 - - TRBV30 TGTGCCTGGTTAAGTATTGGGACTGAAGCTTTCTTT CAWLSIGTEAFF
TRBJ2-3 - - TRBV29-1 TGCAGCCTCCGGACAGATCTCACAGATACGCAGTATTTT CSLRTDLTDTQYF
TRBJ2-3 - TRBD2 TRBV18 TGTGCCAGCTCACCCTATAGCGGGGGGGCCCTCACAGATACGCAGTATTTT CASSPYSGGALTDTQYF
TRBJ1-5 few TRBD1 TRBV7-2 TGTGCCAGCAGCTTAGGGACAGGGTTTGAACAGCCCCAGCATTTT CASSLGTGFEQPQHF
TRBJ2-1 - - TRBV7-8 TGTGCCAGCAGCCCGGAGGGGTATGAGCAGTTCTTC CASSPEGYEQFF
TRBJ1-5 - TRBD1 TRBV28 TGTGCCAGCAGTCCCGGGACAGGGGGTTATCAGCCCCAGCATTTT CASSPGTGGYQPQHF
TRBJ2-7 - - TRBV25-1 TGTGCCAGCAGGGGGGACGTCGTCTACGAGCAGTACTTC CASRGDVVYEQYF
TRBJ2-3 - TRBD2 TRBV5-1 TGCGCCAGCAGCCCACACAAACTAGCGGGGGGGCCTGCTACGCAGTATTTT CASSPHKLAGGPATQYF
TRBJ2-1 - TRBD2 TRBV5-5 TGTGCCAGCAGCCTGATGGCGGGGGCGGGGGGCAATGAGCAGTTCTTC CASSLMAGAGGNEQFF
TRBJ1-1 many - TRBV5-1 TGCGCCAGCAGCCGGGATTGGGGATCAGAAGCTTTCTTT CASSRDWGSEAFF
TRBJ2-1 - TRBD2 TRBV4-3 TGCGCCAGCAGCCAAGATGGGACTAGCGCGGATGAGCAGTTCTTC CASSQDGTSADEQFF
TRBJ2-5 - TRBD2 TRBV7-2 TGTGCCAGCAGCCGCACCGCGCCGACTAGCGGGTCCTCCCGGGAGACCCAGTACTTC CASSRTAPTSGSSRETQYF
TRBJ1-5 once - TRBV12-3/TRBV12-4 TGTGCCAGCAGCTTTACAACCAATCAGCCCCAGCATTTT CASSFTTNQPQHF
TRBJ1-1 - - TRBV6-5 TGTGCCAGCAGTTACTCGATCCTGACGAACACTGAAGCTTTCTTT CASSYSILTNTEAFF
TRBJ2-2 - TRBD2 TRBV5-1 TGCGCCAGCAGCTTGGAACCTAGCGGGAACACCGGGGAGCTGTTTTTT CASSLEPSGNTGELFF
TRBJ2-7 - TRBD2 TRBV7-9 TGTGCCAGCAGCTTAAAGTCTAGCGGGAACTACGAGCAGTACTTC CASSLKSSGNYEQYF
TRBJ2-3 once - TRBV9 TGTGCCAGCAGCGTAAGGGCGCAGGGGACAGATACGCAGTATTTT CASSVRAQGTDTQYF
TRBJ2-5 once TRBD1 TRBV7-7 TGTGCCAGCAGCCCCCTCGGACAGGGGATTCAGACCCAGTACTTC CASSPLGQGIQTQYF
TRBJ2-2 - - TRBV7-9 TGTGCCAGCAGCTTAGCTTTCGAATTTAAGGGTGTCACCGGGGAGCTGTTTTTT CASSLAFEFKGVTGELFF
TRBJ2-2 few TRBD1 TRBV27 TGTGCCAGCAGTTTAATCAGGACAGGGAACACCGGGGAGCTGTTTTTT CASSLIRTGNTGELFF
TRBJ1-4 - TRBD1 TRBV5-4 TGTGCCAGCAGCTTGGAGGGGGCTTTAGGGGAAAAACTGTTTTTT CASSLEGALGEKLFF
TRBJ1-4 - TRBD1 TRBV6-2/TRBV6-3 TGTGCCAGCAGTTACGAGGGCAGGGGGCGAAGCGGCTTTGCAACTAATGAAAAACTGTTTTTT CASSYEGRGRSGFATNEKLFF